The 14 T cell receptor beta chains below come from one sample, sequenced in a study of T cell responses to AZD1222 COVID-19 vaccine. Generated by immunoSEQ multiplex PCR, the TCRdb table keeps only in-frame clones and is missing some. The data contain tens of thousands of clones, roughly nine tenths of them seen just once; the ten biggest clones take up about 9.9%. Sample: peripheral blood, taken 28 days after the second AZD1222 dose. The receptors derive from an adult who received the AZD1222 COVID-19 vaccine.

This clone has only one observation. This chain connects TRBV19 to TRBJ1-4; TRBD1 might be the D (5 bases). With 5 bases removed from V and 8 bases from J, the gap between germline ends came to 15 bases. CDR1 is LNHDA, CDR2 SQIVND, per germline (reference sequence). The CDR3 totals 14 residues. In nucleotides, the CDR3 is TGTGCCAGTAGTGCCCGGTGGGGCTCGGAAAAACTGTTTTTT. This gives the protein CASSARWGSEKLFF.

The chain combines TRBV7-3 with TRBJ2-7; tentatively, D is TRBD2 (6 bases). V lost 5 bases, J lost 2 bases, and 10 bases lay in between. The CDR3 is made up of 13 amino acids. Germline V gives CDR1 SGHTA, CDR2 FQGTGA. CDR3 sequence (DNA): TGTGCCAGCAGCCCCGGGGGAACCTACGAGCAGTACTTC. It yields the protein CASSPGGTYEQYF.

This clone was counted only a few times. The rearrangement joins TRBV3-1 (or the pseudogene TRBV3-2) to TRBJ1-2; 10 bases align to TRBD1. The J segment lost 4 bases and the V segment lost 4 bases, leaving 12 bases of the junction unmatched. The CDR3 loop spans 17 amino acids. CDR1 and CDR2 from the germline V gene are LGHDT and YNNKEL (reference sequence). The CDR3 here is CASSPRQGAIFGYGYTF. CDR3 DNA: TGTGCCAGCAGCCCGAGACAGGGGGCTATCTTTGGCTATGGCTACACCTTC.

The chain couples TRBV6-2 or TRBV6-3 to TRBJ2-1; either TRBD1 or TRBD2 may fit D (5 bases each). Trimming pared 1 base from V and 7 bases from J, leaving 11 bases between. Germline V lookup: CDR1 MNHEY, CDR2 SVGEGT. CDR3 length: 14 residues. CDR3 in DNA: TGTGCCAGCAGTTACTACCGGGGCCCGAATGAGCAGTTCTTC. Translation gives CASSYYRGPNEQFF.

This clone was seen just once. The genes are TRBV28 and TRBJ1-1; D call uncertain. The V and J ends lost 6 bases and 4 bases respectively, with 12 bases between them. The CDR3 length is 13 residues. Germline-derived CDR1 and CDR2 are MDHEN and SYDVKM. The CDR3 DNA reads TGTGCCAGCAGCTCTCGCCCGAGCACTGAAGCTTTCTTT. The encoded protein is CASSSRPSTEAFF.

V is TRBV12-3 or TRBV12-4 and J is TRBJ2-7; D may be TRBD2 (5 bases). V was pared by 5 bases and J by 9 bases, with 14 bases between. CDR3 length equals 12 residues. The CDR3 sequence: CASSPDVAGQYF. CDR3 DNA: TGTGCCAGCAGTCCGGATGTCGCGGGGCAGTACTTC.

V and J are TRBV6-6 and TRBJ1-5; 8 nucleotides match TRBD1. The CDR3 covers 15 residues. J gave up 4 bases and V 4 bases, and 6 bases lay outside the gene matches. In germline, CDR1 is MNHNY, CDR2 SVGAGI (reference sequence). The CDR3 DNA sequence: TGTGCCAGCAGTTTGCGGACAGGGAGAAATCAGCCCCAGCATTTT. It is translated as CASSLRTGRNQPQHF.

The rearrangement links TRBV10-3 to TRBJ2-7, with D tentatively TRBD2 (6 bases). The V end lost 3 bases, the J end lost 3 bases, and 15 bases lay between the germline ends. CDR1 is ENHRY and CDR2 is SYGVKD in the germline V gene. The CDR3 spans 15 residues. The CDR3 here is CAISDKTTGDYEQYF. For the CDR3, the DNA is TGTGCCATCAGTGATAAGACAACGGGGGACTACGAGCAGTACTTC.

This clone was counted a single time. The J gene is TRBJ1-5, the V gene TRBV5-1, with 10 bases aligning to TRBD1. The germline V gene has CDR1 SGHRS and CDR2 YFSETQ. J lost 2 bases, V lost 2 bases, and 7 bases had no gene match. The CDR3 has 17 amino acids. CDR3 amino acids: CASSFGGGTGGNQPQHF. The CDR3 DNA reads TGCGCCAGCAGCTTTGGAGGAGGGACAGGGGGCAATCAGCCCCAGCATTTT.

The chain employs TRBV2 and TRBJ2-7, with no clear D. V shed 1 base and J shed 3 bases, with 10 bases lying between them. The CDR3 length is 14 residues. Germline V lookup: CDR1 SNHLY, CDR2 FYNNEI. CDR3 amino acids: CASSEGRLGYEQYF. CDR3 coding DNA: TGTGCCAGCAGTGAAGGTCGCCTGGGCTACGAGCAGTACTTC.

The chain carries TRBV5-4 and TRBJ1-1; D call uncertain. Germline CDR1 and CDR2: SGHNT and YYREEE (reference sequence). The length of the CDR3 is 13 residues. Trimming stripped 0 bases from V and 11 bases from J, with 14 bases between. The CDR3 sequence is CASSLESGIEAFF. CDR3 nucleotides: TGTGCCAGCAGCTTGGAATCGGGCATCGAGGCTTTCTTT. Together with reference TRBV5-4 and TRBJ1-1, the CDR3 gives the full variable domain: ETGVTQSPTHLIKTRGQQVTLRCSSQSGHNTVSWYQQALGQGPQFIFQYYREEENGRGNFPPRFSGLQFPNYSSELNVNALELDDSALYLCASSLESGIEAFFGQGTRLTVV.

This sequence joins TRBV11-3 and TRBJ2-5, with 8 bases that match TRBD2. CDR1 is SGHNT, CDR2 YENEEA, per germline. This CDR3 has 14 residues. The J segment lost 3 bases and the V segment lost 5 bases, leaving 5 bases of the junction unmatched. The DNA of the CDR3 is TGTGCCAGCAGCCCGGGGACTAGTAAAGAGACCCAGTACTTC. Its translation is CASSPGTSKETQYF.

V and J are TRBV5-1 and TRBJ2-7; the D gene is possibly TRBD1 (6 bases). The germline gives CDR1 SGHRS, CDR2 YFSETQ. The germline V and J ends were trimmed by 4 bases and 3 bases, with 17 bases remaining between them. There are 15 residues in the CDR3. The CDR3 DNA sequence: TGCGCCAGCAGCCACTTGGCCGGGACATACTACGAGCAGTACTTC. Protein sequence: CASSHLAGTYYEQYF.

V is TRBV5-1 and J is TRBJ1-2; maybe TRBD1 (5 bases). There are 15 residues in the CDR3. Germline CDR1 reads SGHRS; CDR2 reads YFSETQ. V dropped 0 bases and J dropped 8 bases, with 17 bases sitting between them. In DNA form, the CDR3 reads TGCGCCAGCAGCTTGGAAGGGCAGGGTACGGGCGGCTACACCTTC. The encoded protein is CASSLEGQGTGGYTF.